These T cell receptor beta chains were read from a single sample in a study of cytomegalovirus exposure and HLA in healthy donors. The protocol was immunoSEQ multiplex PCR, while the TCRdb copy is restricted to in-frame clones and leaves out a portion. The sample lists fewer than 150,000 clones; approximately 82% were seen once. The sample consisted of PBMCs. The receptors stem from a man in his thirties or forties in good health and CMV-seropositive. The CDR3 runs from the conserved cysteine through the conserved F or W. Each record gives: J gene, V gene, D gene, CDR3 protein, CDR3 DNA. A D gene is named only where the DNA matches it firmly.

j_call: TRBJ1-2
v_call: TRBV6-5
d_call: TRBD1
cdr3_aa: CASSYGPGQGVYGYTF
cdr3_nt: TGTGCCAGCAGTTACGGCCCGGGACAGGGGGTTTATGGCTACACCTTC

j_call: TRBJ2-1
v_call: TRBV9
d_call: -
cdr3_aa: CASKAGEFGSYNEQFF
cdr3_nt: TGTGCCAGCAAAGCGGGCGAATTTGGCTCCTACAATGAGCAGTTCTTC

j_call: TRBJ2-3
v_call: TRBV7-9
d_call: TRBD1
cdr3_aa: CASSLGTGVDTQYF
cdr3_nt: TGTGCCAGCAGCTTGGGGACAGGGGTGGATACGCAGTATTTT

j_call: TRBJ2-1
v_call: TRBV7-9
d_call: -
cdr3_aa: CASSLAKGVYNEQFF
cdr3_nt: TGTGCCAGCAGCTTAGCAAAGGGGGTGTACAATGAGCAGTTCTTC

j_call: TRBJ1-1
v_call: TRBV7-8
d_call: -
cdr3_aa: CASSSRAGIAFF
cdr3_nt: TGTGCCAGCAGCTCCCGGGCAGGGATAGCTTTCTTT

j_call: TRBJ2-7
v_call: TRBV5-1
d_call: TRBD1
cdr3_aa: CASSLTPGQGNTYEQYF
cdr3_nt: TGCGCCAGCAGCCTAACCCCGGGACAGGGGAACACCTACGAGCAGTACTTC

j_call: TRBJ2-5
v_call: TRBV5-1
d_call: TRBD1
cdr3_aa: CASSPGTGVETQYF
cdr3_nt: TGCGCCAGCAGCCCAGGGACAGGGGTAGAGACCCAGTACTTC

j_call: TRBJ1-2
v_call: TRBV5-1
d_call: -
cdr3_aa: CASSLGPERYGYTF
cdr3_nt: TGCGCCAGCAGCTTGGGTCCCGAGAGATATGGCTACACCTTC

j_call: TRBJ2-1
v_call: TRBV11-2
d_call: TRBD2
cdr3_aa: CASSFQGAGATYNEQFF
cdr3_nt: TGTGCCAGCAGCTTTCAGGGCGCGGGAGCGACTTACAATGAGCAGTTCTTC

j_call: TRBJ2-3
v_call: TRBV5-1
d_call: TRBD2
cdr3_aa: CASSLTVLAGLTDTQYF
cdr3_nt: TGCGCCAGCAGCTTGACGGTTCTAGCGGGGCTCACAGATACGCAGTATTTT

j_call: TRBJ2-1
v_call: TRBV4-1
d_call: -
cdr3_aa: CASSPVGGGLEQFF
cdr3_nt: TGCGCCAGCAGCCCGGTAGGGGGGGGGCTTGAGCAGTTCTTC

j_call: TRBJ1-5
v_call: TRBV6-1
d_call: TRBD1
cdr3_aa: CASSGGQGNQPQHF
cdr3_nt: TGTGCCAGCAGCGGAGGACAGGGCAATCAGCCCCAGCATTTT

j_call: TRBJ1-2
v_call: TRBV5-1
d_call: TRBD1
cdr3_aa: CASSLRAGGSYGYTF
cdr3_nt: TGCGCCAGCAGCTTGAGGGCAGGGGGTAGCTATGGCTACACCTTC

j_call: TRBJ1-2
v_call: TRBV2
d_call: -
cdr3_aa: CASGRDRWIDGYTF
cdr3_nt: TGTGCCAGCGGACGGGATAGGTGGATTGATGGCTACACCTTC